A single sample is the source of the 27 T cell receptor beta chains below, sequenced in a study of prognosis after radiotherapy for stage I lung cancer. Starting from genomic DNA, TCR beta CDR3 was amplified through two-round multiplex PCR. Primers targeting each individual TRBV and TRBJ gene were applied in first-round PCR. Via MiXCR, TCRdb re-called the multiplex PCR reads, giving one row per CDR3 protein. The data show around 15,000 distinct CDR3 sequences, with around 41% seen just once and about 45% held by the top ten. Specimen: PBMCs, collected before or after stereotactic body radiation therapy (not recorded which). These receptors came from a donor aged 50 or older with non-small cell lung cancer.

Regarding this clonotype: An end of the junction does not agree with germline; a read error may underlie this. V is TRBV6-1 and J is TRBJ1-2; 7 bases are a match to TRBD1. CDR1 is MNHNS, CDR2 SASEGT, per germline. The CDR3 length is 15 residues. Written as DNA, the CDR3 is TGTGCCAGCAGCCTCCAGGGGGGCTTTAGGTATGTCTACACCTTC. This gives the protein CASSLQGGFRYVYTF.

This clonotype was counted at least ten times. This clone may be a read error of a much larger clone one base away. CDR3 sequence reads: CAVMSYTTGELFF. In nucleotides, the CDR3 is TGTGCCGTCATGTCGTATACGACCGGGGAGCTGTTTTTT. This chain uses TRBV6-1 with TRBJ2-2, with D hard to call. Trimming stripped 11 bases from V and 5 bases from J, with 15 bases between. Looked up from germline, CDR1 is MNHNS and CDR2 is SASEGT. The CDR3 has 13 amino acids.

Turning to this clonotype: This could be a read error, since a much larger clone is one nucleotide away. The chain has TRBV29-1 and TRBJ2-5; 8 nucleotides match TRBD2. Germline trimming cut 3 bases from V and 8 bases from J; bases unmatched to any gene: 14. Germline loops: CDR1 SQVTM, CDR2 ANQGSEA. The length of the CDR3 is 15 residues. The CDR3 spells CSVEESGGPRDTQYF. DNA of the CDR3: TGCAGCGTTGAGGAATCGGGAGGGCCGCGGGATACCCAGTACTTC.

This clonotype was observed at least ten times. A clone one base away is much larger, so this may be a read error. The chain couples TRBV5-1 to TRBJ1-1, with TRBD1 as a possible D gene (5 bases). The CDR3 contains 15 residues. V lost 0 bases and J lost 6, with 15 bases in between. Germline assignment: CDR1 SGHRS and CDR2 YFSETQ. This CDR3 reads CASSLGGAWDAEAFF. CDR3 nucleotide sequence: TGCGCCAGCAGCTTGGGGGGAGCGTGGGACGCTGAAGCTTTCTTT.

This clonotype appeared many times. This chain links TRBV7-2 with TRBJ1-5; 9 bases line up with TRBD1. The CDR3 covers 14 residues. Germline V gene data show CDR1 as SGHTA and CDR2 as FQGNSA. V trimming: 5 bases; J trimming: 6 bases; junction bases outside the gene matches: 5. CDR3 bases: TGTGCCAGCAGCCGGACAGGGGATGGTCAGCCCCAGCATTTT. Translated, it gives CASSRTGDGQPQHF.

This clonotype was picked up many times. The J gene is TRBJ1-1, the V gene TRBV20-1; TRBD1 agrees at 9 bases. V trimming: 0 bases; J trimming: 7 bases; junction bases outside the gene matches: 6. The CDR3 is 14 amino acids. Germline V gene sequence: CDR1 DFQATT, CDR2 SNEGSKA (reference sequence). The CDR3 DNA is TGCAGTGCTAGAGATCCCCGACAGGGGGGTGAAGCTTTCTTT. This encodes CSARDPRQGGEAFF.

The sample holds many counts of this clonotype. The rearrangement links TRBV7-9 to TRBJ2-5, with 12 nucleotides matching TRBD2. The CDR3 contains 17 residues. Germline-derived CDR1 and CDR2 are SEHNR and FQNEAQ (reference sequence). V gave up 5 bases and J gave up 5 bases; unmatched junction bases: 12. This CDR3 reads CASSRDLAGGPGETQYF. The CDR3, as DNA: TGTGCCAGCAGCCGCGACCTAGCGGGAGGGCCGGGGGAGACCCAGTACTTC.

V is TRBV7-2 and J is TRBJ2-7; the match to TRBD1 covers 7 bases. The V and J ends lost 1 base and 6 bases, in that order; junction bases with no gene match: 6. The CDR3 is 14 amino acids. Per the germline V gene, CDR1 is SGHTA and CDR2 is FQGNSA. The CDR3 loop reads CASSLGDRFSEQYF. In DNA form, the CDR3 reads TGTGCCAGCAGCTTAGGGGACAGATTCAGCGAGCAGTACTTC.

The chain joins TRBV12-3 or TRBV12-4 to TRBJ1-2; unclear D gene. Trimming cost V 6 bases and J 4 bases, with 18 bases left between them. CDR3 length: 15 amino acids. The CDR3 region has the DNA TGTGCCAGCAGCGCCTCCGGGATGGGCCTCTATGGCTACACCTTC. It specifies CASSASGMGLYGYTF.

The chain's CDR3 is CASSLAGDTPLHF. The CDR3 nucleotides are TGCGCCAGCAGCTTGGCCGGGGACACACCCCTCCACTTT. The rearrangement links TRBV5-1 to TRBJ1-6; TRBD1 might be the D (6 bases). Germline V gene data show CDR1 as SGHRS and CDR2 as YFSETQ. The CDR3 spans 13 residues. The germline V and J ends were trimmed by 0 bases and 11 bases, with 9 bases remaining between them.

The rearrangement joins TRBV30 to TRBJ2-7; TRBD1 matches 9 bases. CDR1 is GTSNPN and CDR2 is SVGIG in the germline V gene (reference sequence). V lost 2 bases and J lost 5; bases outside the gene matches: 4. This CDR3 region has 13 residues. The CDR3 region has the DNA TGTGCCTGGAGTTTGGACAGGGGCCACGAGCAGTACTTC. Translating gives CAWSLDRGHEQYF.

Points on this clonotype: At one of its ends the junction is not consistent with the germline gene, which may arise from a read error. The CDR3 here is CAISSGRGSYEQYF. In DNA form, the CDR3 reads TGCGCCATCAGCTCTGGTAGGGGATCCTACGAGCAGTACTTC. The V and J genes are TRBV4-1 and TRBJ2-7; tentative D call: TRBD1 (5 bases). Germline V gene lookup returns CDR1 MGHRA and CDR2 YSYEKL. The CDR3 covers 14 residues.

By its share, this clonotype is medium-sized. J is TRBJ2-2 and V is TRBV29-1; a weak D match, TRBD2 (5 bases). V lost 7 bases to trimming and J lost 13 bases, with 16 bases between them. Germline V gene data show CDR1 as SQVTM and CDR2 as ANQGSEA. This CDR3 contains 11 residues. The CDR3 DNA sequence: TGCAGCGCTAAGAGGGCGGCCGGGCTGTTTTTT. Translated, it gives CSAKRAAGLFF.

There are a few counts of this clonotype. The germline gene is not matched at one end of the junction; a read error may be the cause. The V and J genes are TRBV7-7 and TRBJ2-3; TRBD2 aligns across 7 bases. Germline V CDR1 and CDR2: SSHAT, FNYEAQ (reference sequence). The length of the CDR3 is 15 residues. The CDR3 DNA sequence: TGTGCTAGCAGCTTAGGCTCAGCGGGAACAGATACGCAGTATTTT. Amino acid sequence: CASSLGSAGTDTQYF. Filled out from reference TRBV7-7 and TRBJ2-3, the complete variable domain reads GAGVSQSPRYKVTKRGQDVTLRCDPISSHATLYWYQQALGQGPEFLTYFNYEAQPDKSGLPSDRFSAERPEGSISTLTIQRTEQRDSAMYRCASSLGSAGTDTQYFGPGTRLTVL.

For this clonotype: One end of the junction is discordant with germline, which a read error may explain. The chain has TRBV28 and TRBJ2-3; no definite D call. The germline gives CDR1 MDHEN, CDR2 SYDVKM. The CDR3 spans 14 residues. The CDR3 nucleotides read TGTGCCAGCAGTTGGGGTGGAAGCACAGATACGCATTATTTT. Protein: CASSWGGSTDTHYF.

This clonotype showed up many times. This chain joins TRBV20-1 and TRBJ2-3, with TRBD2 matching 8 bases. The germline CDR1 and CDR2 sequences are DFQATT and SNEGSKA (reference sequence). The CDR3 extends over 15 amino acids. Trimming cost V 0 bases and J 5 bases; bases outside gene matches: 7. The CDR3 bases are TGCAGTGCTAGAGAGGCGGGGGGATCGGGAGATACGCAGTATTTT. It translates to CSAREAGGSGDTQYF.

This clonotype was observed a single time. CDR3 DNA: TGTGCCAGCAGCGGATTAGCGGATTACACCGGGGAGCTGTTTTTT. This codes for CASSGLADYTGELFF. V gene TRBV2 combines with J gene TRBJ2-2; D possibly corresponds to TRBD2 (6 bases). This CDR3 has 15 amino acids. V was shortened by 6 bases and J by 3 bases, with 14 bases between the two germline ends. CDR1 and CDR2 (germline): SNHLY, FYNNEI. Full variable domain (rest looked up from reference TRBV2 and TRBJ2-2): EPEVTQTPSHQVTQMGQEVILRCVPISNHLYFYWYRQILGQKVEFLVSFYNNEISEKSEIFDDQFSVERPDGSNFTLKIRSTKLEDSAMYFCASSGLADYTGELFFGEGSRLTVL.

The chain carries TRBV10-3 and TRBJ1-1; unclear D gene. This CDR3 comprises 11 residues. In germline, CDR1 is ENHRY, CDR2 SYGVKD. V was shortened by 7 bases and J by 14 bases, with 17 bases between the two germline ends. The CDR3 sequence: CAIIDASVAFF. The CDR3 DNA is TGTGCCATCATTGACGCATCCGTGGCCTTCTTT.

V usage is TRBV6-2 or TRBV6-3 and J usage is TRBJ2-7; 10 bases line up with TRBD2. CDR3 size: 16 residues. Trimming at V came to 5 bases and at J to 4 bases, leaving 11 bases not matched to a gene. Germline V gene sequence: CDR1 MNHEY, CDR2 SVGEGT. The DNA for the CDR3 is TGTGCCAGCAGTGTTGAGGGACTAGCGTGGAGGTACGAGCAGTACTTC. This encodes CASSVEGLAWRYEQYF.

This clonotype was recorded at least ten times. The CDR3 is CSARDRLAGRINEQFF. The CDR3 bases are TGCAGTGCTAGAGACAGACTAGCGGGGCGGATCAATGAGCAGTTCTTC. The V call is TRBV20-1, the J call TRBJ2-1; 11 bases line up with TRBD2. Trimming removed 0 bases from V and 6 bases from J; junction bases left unmatched: 7. Per germline, CDR1 DFQATT and CDR2 SNEGSKA (reference sequence). The CDR3 spans 16 residues.

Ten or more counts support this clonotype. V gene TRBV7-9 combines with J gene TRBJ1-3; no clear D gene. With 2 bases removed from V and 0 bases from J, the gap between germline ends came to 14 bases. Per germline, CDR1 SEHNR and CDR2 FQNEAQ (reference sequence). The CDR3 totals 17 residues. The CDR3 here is CASSLLAQPSSGNTIYF. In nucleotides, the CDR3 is TGTGCCAGCAGCTTATTAGCTCAGCCAAGCTCTGGAAACACCATATATTTT.

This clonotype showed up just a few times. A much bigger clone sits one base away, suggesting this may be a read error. CDR3 coding DNA: TGCGCCAGCAGCCAGGGACCGGGACAAACTAATCAGCCCCAGCATTTT. Translating gives CASSQGPGQTNQPQHF. The rearrangement uses TRBV4-1 and TRBJ1-5, with a possible D match to TRBD1 (6 bases). Germline CDR1 and CDR2: MGHRA and YSYEKL. The CDR3 has 16 amino acids. Trimming left V 3 bases short and J 4 bases short, with 16 bases between.

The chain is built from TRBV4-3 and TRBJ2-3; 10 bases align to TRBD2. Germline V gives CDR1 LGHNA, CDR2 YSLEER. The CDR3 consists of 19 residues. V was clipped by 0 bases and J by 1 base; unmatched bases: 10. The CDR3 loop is CASSQEGSGRVTGTDTQYF. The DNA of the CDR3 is TGCGCCAGCAGCCAAGAGGGGAGCGGGAGGGTGACAGGCACAGATACGCAGTATTTT.

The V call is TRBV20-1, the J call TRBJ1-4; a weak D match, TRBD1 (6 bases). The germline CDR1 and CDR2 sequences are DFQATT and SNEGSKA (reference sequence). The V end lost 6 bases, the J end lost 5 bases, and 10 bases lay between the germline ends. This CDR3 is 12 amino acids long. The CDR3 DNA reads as TGCAGTGCCGGGGGGGGCAATGAAAAACTGTTTTTT. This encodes CSAGGGNEKLFF.

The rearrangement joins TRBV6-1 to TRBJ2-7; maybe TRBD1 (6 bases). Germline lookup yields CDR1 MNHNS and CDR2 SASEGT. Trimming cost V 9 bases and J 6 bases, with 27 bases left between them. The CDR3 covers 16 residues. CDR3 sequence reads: CASSGPPGHPGREQYF. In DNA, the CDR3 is TGTGCCAGTTCCGGCCCTCCGGGACACCCTGGGCGCGAGCAGTACTTC.

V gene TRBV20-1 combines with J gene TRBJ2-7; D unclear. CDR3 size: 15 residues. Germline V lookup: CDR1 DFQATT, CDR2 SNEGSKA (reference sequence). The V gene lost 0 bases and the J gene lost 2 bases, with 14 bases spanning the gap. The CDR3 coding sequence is TGCAGTGCTAGAGAGTTCATAGTAAGTCCCTACGAGCAGTACTTC. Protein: CSAREFIVSPYEQYF.

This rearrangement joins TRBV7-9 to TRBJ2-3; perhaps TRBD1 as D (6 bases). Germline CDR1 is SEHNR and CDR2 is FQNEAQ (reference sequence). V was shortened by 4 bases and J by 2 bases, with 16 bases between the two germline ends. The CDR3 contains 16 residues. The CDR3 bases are TGTGCCAGCAGCTCTGGCGGACAGTACCTCACAGATACGCAGTATTTT. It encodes CASSSGGQYLTDTQYF.